Sequencing of this T cell receptor (beta chain) was carried out in a study of shared clonotypes between healthy human individuals. Caucasian adults living in Nashville, Tennessee, provided all samples. On this clone itself: What it binds is unknown.

Study-wide results and limits: Among a handful of donors, approximately 5% of naive CD4 clonotypes were found in common. Sampling included only blood; tissue repertoires likely differ.

This CDR3 has 14 amino acids. The V gene's germline CDR1 is GTSNPN and CDR2 SVGIG (reference sequence). The germline V and J ends were trimmed by 4 bases and 5 bases, with 15 bases remaining between them. Assay: immunoSEQ multiplex PCR; the TCRdb copy retains only in-frame clones and omits some. The sample has approximately 1,000,000 clones; around 78% are singletons. This clonotype was obtained from a man aged 18 to 35 in good health. Some clones in this sample may be carry-over from other donors' samples. The gene calls are TRBV30 and TRBJ2-1, with D unclear. What was sequenced was memory CD4+ T cells from PBMCs. Subset meaning: CD45RA-negative fraction. The CDR3 nucleotides are TGTGCCTGGACCACGCAGCTGACCGACAATGAGCAGTTCTTC. This sequence encodes CAWTTQLTDNEQFF.